This T cell receptor beta chain was identified in a study of cytomegalovirus exposure and HLA in healthy donors. Clones were sequenced by immunoSEQ multiplex PCR, and TCRdb holds only the in-frame ones, with some missing. The sample lists hundreds of thousands of clones; less than 85% were seen once. There are 16 residues in the CDR3. V was trimmed by 2 bases and J by 4 bases, leaving 16 bases between them. From germline, CDR1 is SGDLS and CDR2 YYNGEE. Material for sequencing was PBMCs. V and J are TRBV9 and TRBJ2-1; maybe TRBD2 (6 bases). The origin of this receptor is a woman aged 18 to 35 in good health and CMV-seronegative. Here the CDR3 reads CASSVHARGSYNEQFF. The DNA of the CDR3 is TGTGCCAGCAGCGTCCATGCGCGGGGTTCATACAATGAGCAGTTCTTC. Drawing the rest from reference TRBV9 and TRBJ2-1, the complete variable domain is DSGVTQTPKHLITATGQRVTLRCSPRSGDLSVYWYQQSLDQGLQFLIQYYNGEERAKGNILERFSAQQFPDLHSELNLSSLELGDSALYFCASSVHARGSYNEQFFGPGTRLTVL.